This T cell receptor (beta chain) was captured in a study of blood T cell repertoires in COVID-19. Turning to the study itself: Samples of COVID-19 (acute and convalescent) were obtained from the United States, Italy and Spain. T cells, B-cell-depleted T cells, or PBMCs provided the cDNA or gDNA that served as material.

V gave up 6 bases and J gave up 0 bases; unmatched junction bases: 19. This CDR3 is 20 amino acids long. Germline CDR1 and CDR2: MNHGY and SAAAGT. Original processing methods: For nucleated cells, counts were estimated from reference gene primer amplification. Data came from immunoSEQ multiplex PCR; TCRdb stores just in-frame clones and leaves some out. V and J calls and clone size are as listed in that table; D and trimming were resolved from the DNA. The sample carries fewer than 250,000 clones, more than 80% recorded once. The sequencing sample was made of peripheral blood. This TCR derives from a human donor in a cohort sampled during active COVID-19. The chain is built from TRBV6-8 and TRBJ1-4; 7 bases line up with TRBD1. CDR3 nucleotides: TGTGCCAGCAGGGAACCCGGGACAGCAAATCCTACGGCAACTAATGAAAAACTGTTTTTT. Translation: CASREPGTANPTATNEKLFF.